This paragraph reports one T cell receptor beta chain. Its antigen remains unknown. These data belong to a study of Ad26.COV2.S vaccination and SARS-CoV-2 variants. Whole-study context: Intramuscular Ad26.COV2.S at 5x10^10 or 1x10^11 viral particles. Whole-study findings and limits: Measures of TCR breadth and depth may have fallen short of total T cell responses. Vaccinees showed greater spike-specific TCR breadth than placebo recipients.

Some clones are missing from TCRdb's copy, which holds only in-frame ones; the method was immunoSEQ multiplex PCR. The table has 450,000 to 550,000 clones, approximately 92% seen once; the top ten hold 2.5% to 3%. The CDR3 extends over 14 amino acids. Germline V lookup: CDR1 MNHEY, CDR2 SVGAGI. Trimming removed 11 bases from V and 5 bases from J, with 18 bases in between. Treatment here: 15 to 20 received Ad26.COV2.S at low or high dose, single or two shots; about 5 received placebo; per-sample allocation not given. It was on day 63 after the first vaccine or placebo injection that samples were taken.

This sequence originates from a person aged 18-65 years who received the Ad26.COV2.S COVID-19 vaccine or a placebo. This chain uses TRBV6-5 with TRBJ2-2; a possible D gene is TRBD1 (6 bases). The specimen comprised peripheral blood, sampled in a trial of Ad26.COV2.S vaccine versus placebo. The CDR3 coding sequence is TGTGCCTCCAGACAGGTCGAGGATACCGGGGAGCTGTTTTTT. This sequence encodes CASRQVEDTGELFF.